Each of the 9 T cell receptor beta chains below was sequenced from the same sample in a study of blood T cell repertoires in COVID-19. Some clones are missing from TCRdb's copy, which holds only in-frame ones; the method was immunoSEQ multiplex PCR. The table shows some 240,000 clones, with roughly 80% occurring only once. The sequenced sample was peripheral blood. The receptors stem from a woman in her 70s with COVID-19, enrolled during active disease.

The J gene is TRBJ2-5, the V gene TRBV25-1; 7 positions match TRBD1. The CDR3 sequence is 14 residues long. The junction had 3 bases not matched to a gene; V was cut back by 3 bases and J by 2 bases. The V gene's germline CDR1 is MGHDK and CDR2 SYGVNS. The CDR3 reads CASSEPGQQETQYF. DNA of the CDR3: TGTGCCAGCAGTGAGCCGGGACAGCAAGAGACCCAGTACTTC.

The gene calls are TRBV2 and TRBJ1-6; the D is unclear. The V gene's germline CDR1 is SNHLY and CDR2 FYNNEI. V was pared by 1 base and J by 14 bases, with 12 bases between. This CDR3 spans 13 amino acids. This chain's CDR3 is CASSEDYSSTLHF. Written as DNA, the CDR3 is TGTGCCAGCAGTGAAGATTACAGTTCCACCCTCCACTTT.

The rearrangement uses TRBV6-1 and TRBJ1-5, with 7 bases fitting TRBD1. CDR1 MNHNS and CDR2 SASEGT come from the germline V gene. CDR3 length: 15 amino acids. With 0 bases clipped from V and 4 bases from J, the junction kept 3 bases outside the gene matches. CDR3 protein: CASSEAGTANQPQHF. As DNA, the CDR3 is TGTGCCAGCAGTGAAGCGGGGACAGCTAATCAGCCCCAGCATTTT.

In its sample, this clone was seen a few times. The V call is TRBV24-1, the J call TRBJ2-2, with D perhaps TRBD1 (5 bases). Per the germline V gene, CDR1 is KGHDR and CDR2 is SFDVKD. The CDR3 length is 15 residues. Trimming took off 2 bases at V and 0 bases at J, with 6 bases between the two ends. The CDR3, as DNA: TGTGCCACCAGTGATTGGGGCGCGAACACCGGGGAGCTGTTTTTT. This translates into CATSDWGANTGELFF.

V is TRBV13 and J is TRBJ1-2, with D maybe TRBD1 (6 bases). This CDR3 contains 17 residues. Germline CDR1 reads PRHDT; CDR2 reads FYEKMQ (reference sequence). V shed 6 bases and J shed 2 bases, with 22 bases lying between them. CDR3: CASSTSSLGGFNYGYTF. The CDR3 nucleotides are TGTGCCAGCAGTACCTCCTCCCTAGGGGGATTCAACTATGGCTACACCTTC.

The rearrangement uses TRBV19 and TRBJ2-1; the match to TRBD2 covers 9 bases. With 4 bases clipped from V and 7 bases from J, the junction kept 8 bases outside the gene matches. This CDR3 has 15 amino acids. CDR1 and CDR2 from the germline V gene are LNHDA and SQIVND (reference sequence). The CDR3 loop reads CASSRGGLAQNEQFF. CDR3 nucleotide sequence: TGTGCCAGTAGTAGGGGGGGACTAGCACAGAATGAGCAGTTCTTC.

The chain couples TRBV6-4 to TRBJ1-3, with D uncertain. The CDR3 totals 15 residues. Trimming removed 0 bases at V and 1 base at J, with 7 bases between. Germline V gives CDR1 MRHNA, CDR2 SNTAGT. CDR3 in DNA: TGTGCCAGCAGTGACTCGGGCCTATCTGGAAACACCATATATTTT. This encodes CASSDSGLSGNTIYF.

Here the CDR3 reads CASSSPRGGGIKFF. The CDR3 coding sequence is TGTGCCAGCAGTTCCCCCCGGGGAGGGGGTATCAAGTTCTTC. The rearrangement joins TRBV6-2 or TRBV6-3 to TRBJ2-1; D perhaps matches TRBD2 (7 bases). CDR1 and CDR2 from the germline V gene are MNHEY and SVGEGT. V was clipped by 4 bases and J by 14 bases, with 21 bases between them. The CDR3 is 14 residues long.

The chain links TRBV3-1 (or the pseudogene TRBV3-2) to TRBJ2-1, with TRBD2 identical over 12 bases. The CDR3 contains 15 residues. Germline CDR1 LGHDT, CDR2 YNNKEL (reference sequence). The V and J ends lost 4 bases and 10 bases, in that order; junction bases with no gene match: 8. The CDR3 loop is CASSPAGLAGKEQFF. As DNA, the CDR3 is TGTGCCAGCAGCCCCGCGGGACTAGCGGGTAAGGAGCAGTTCTTC.